Listed below are T cell receptor beta chains from one sample, sequenced in a study of T cells expressing NK-cell markers. For each CDR3 protein, TCRdb gives one entry from its re-call of the 5' RACE reads, without DNA. This table lists 250,000 or so distinct CDR3 sequences. Sequenced sample: blood T cells: a sorted CD56 or NKG2C T cell subset, CD4+ or CD8+ T cells, or bulk PBMC T cells (not recorded which). These receptor sequences come from a woman aged 18 to 75 in good health. The CDR3 runs from the conserved cysteine through the conserved F or W.

V	length	J	CDR3
TRBV5-4	16	TRBJ1-4	CASSATRGATNEKLFF
TRBV25-1	11	TRBJ1-1	CASGEDSEAFF
TRBV5-6	15	TRBJ2-1	CASSSTGGTYNEQFF
TRBV11-2	14	TRBJ1-1	CASSTHRGSTEAFF
TRBV12-3/TRBV12-4	18	TRBJ2-1	CASGRGEREGLRWNEQFF
TRBV6-1	14	TRBJ2-5	CASRNPGEGATQYF
TRBV6-1	14	TRBJ2-3	CASSDRPRTDTQYF
TRBV24-1	16	TRBJ2-2	CATSDVTGSNTGELFF
TRBV30	13	TRBJ1-2	CAWSATGGYGYTF
TRBV5-5	14	TRBJ2-1	CASNRDRGQGEQFF
TRBV4-2	15	TRBJ2-7	CASSQVGGSSYEQYF
TRBV27	13	TRBJ2-5	CASSSDRQETQYF
TRBV5-4	15	TRBJ2-1	CASSSGTTETNEQFF
TRBV15	16	TRBJ1-5	CATSRDWGSSKASQHF
TRBV20-1	14	TRBJ2-3	CSTAGTSITDTQYF
TRBV20-1	15	TRBJ2-7	CSASLPASGSYEQYF
TRBV5-1	17	TRBJ2-5	CASSIRDRRDLEETQYF
TRBV29-1	13	TRBJ1-2	CSVGFGRGVGYTF
TRBV4-2	17	TRBJ2-3	CASSGLAGGASTDTQYF
TRBV6-1	14	TRBJ1-5	CASREGASNQPQHF
TRBV20-1	14	TRBJ2-3	CSARHSGGGNTQYF
TRBV5-1	14	TRBJ1-1	CASSWTAGNTEAFF
TRBV6-1	13	TRBJ2-1	CASSERRNGGQFF
TRBV5-1	19	TRBJ2-7	CASSLPDEWTSGSSYEQYF
TRBV5-1	14	TRBJ2-1	CASSLLAEYNEQFF
TRBV6-1	13	TRBJ1-2	CASRATGNYGYTF
TRBV5-6	16	TRBJ2-4	CASSLVGTGRRLIQYF
TRBV10-3	13	TRBJ1-1	CAISELQGFEAFF
TRBV18	14	TRBJ1-5	CASSQQALDQPQHF
TRBV12-3/TRBV12-4	17	TRBJ1-1	CASSLGGLQGMNTEAFF
TRBV3-1	15	TRBJ2-3	CASRPREYGTDTQYF
TRBV24-1	13	TRBJ1-1	CATSDQGYTEAFF
TRBV5-6	17	TRBJ1-2	CASSLGSQGYGNYGYTF
TRBV12-3/TRBV12-4	13	TRBJ2-2	CASGQGGAGELFF
TRBV5-1	14	TRBJ1-1	CASSLIPMNTEAFF
TRBV6-5	14	TRBJ1-6	CASSYGQGGSPLHF